Shown below are 15 T cell receptor beta chains from a single sample sequenced in a study of T cell repertoires in aging, cancer and after chemotherapy. Rearranged V-D-J TRB sequences were amplified with a mixed TRB-A/B primer pool. TCRdb recomputed calls from the multiplex PCR reads with MiXCR, one row per CDR3 protein. The sample lists over 1,500 distinct CDR3 sequences, 23% seen once, with approximately 25% in the top ten. TCR beta rearrangements were amplified from peripheral blood genomic DNA. Material: blood. The source of these receptors is a human donor with a blood cancer.

This sequence joins TRBV27 and TRBJ1-5, with 7 bases matching TRBD1. Germline V gene data show CDR1 as MNHEY and CDR2 as SMNVEV (reference sequence). V was pared by 5 bases and J by 1 base, with 8 bases of the junction left unmatched. The CDR3 totals 16 residues. CDR3 bases: TGTGCCAGCAGTGGTACAGGGGAAGGGAGCAATCAGCCCCAGCATTTT. The encoded protein is CASSGTGEGSNQPQHF.

The V gene is TRBV19, the J gene TRBJ1-3, with 8 bases that match TRBD1. J lost 4 bases, V lost 1 base, and 3 bases had no gene match. From germline, CDR1 is LNHDA and CDR2 SQIVND (reference sequence). CDR3 length: 15 residues. Written as DNA, the CDR3 is TGTGCCAGTAGTATAGGCAGGGGGCCGGGAAACACCATATATTTT. Translated: CASSIGRGPGNTIYF.

By share of the sample, this clonotype is medium-sized. The chain is built from TRBV7-9 and TRBJ2-2; possibly TRBD2 for D (5 bases). Germline lookup yields CDR1 SEHNR and CDR2 FQNEAQ (reference sequence). The CDR3 extends over 13 amino acids. V lost 5 bases and J lost 6, with 10 bases in between. In DNA, the CDR3 is TGTGCCAGCAGCCCATGGGAGCCCGGGGAGCTGTTTTTT. The encoded protein is CASSPWEPGELFF.

As for this clonotype: A much larger clonotype is one base distant, so this may be a read error. The chain carries TRBV5-1 and TRBJ2-3; D is unclear. This CDR3 region has 17 residues. Germline CDR1 and CDR2: SGHRS and YFSETQ. Between the trimmed V and J ends, which lost 4 bases and 8 bases, there was a span of 26 bases. The CDR3 is CASSTTPLEPGLGTQYF. Written as DNA, the CDR3 is TGCGCCAGCAGCACTACCCCTTTGGAGCCCGGATTAGGTACGCAGTATTTT.

The rearrangement joins TRBV19 to TRBJ2-1; D is tentatively TRBD1 or TRBD2 (5 bases each). The CDR3 loop spans 16 amino acids. From germline, CDR1 is LNHDA and CDR2 SQIVND (reference sequence). The V gene lost 0 bases and the J gene lost 4 bases, with 13 bases spanning the gap. Here the CDR3 reads CASSIDQRGLYNEQFF. DNA for the CDR3: TGTGCCAGTAGTATAGATCAGAGGGGCCTTTACAATGAGCAGTTCTTC.

The rearrangement links TRBV6-5 to TRBJ2-5, with a tentative D call TRBD2 (6 bases). Between the trimmed V and J ends, which lost 0 bases and 3 bases, there was a span of 14 bases. Germline V gene sequence: CDR1 MNHEY, CDR2 SVGAGI. The CDR3 sequence is 16 residues long. CDR3 loop: CASSYSLGGAKETQYF. The CDR3 DNA sequence: TGTGCCAGCAGTTACTCGCTCGGGGGAGCCAAAGAGACCCAGTACTTC.

This clonotype was detected only a few times. The V and J genes are TRBV7-2 and TRBJ2-5, with D possibly matching TRBD2 (5 bases). CDR3 length equals 15 residues. V was clipped by 7 bases and J by 2 bases, with 17 bases between them. Germline CDR1 is SGHTA and CDR2 is FQGNSA. CDR3 nucleotide sequence: TGTGCCAGCACCCCGGACTCCCCTTTGCAAGAGACCCAGTACTTC. Protein sequence: CASTPDSPLQETQYF.

This clonotype ranks as medium-sized. J is TRBJ1-5 and V is TRBV12-3 or TRBV12-4; weak D call: TRBD1 (6 bases). The V and J ends lost 3 bases and 5 bases respectively, with 11 bases between them. The CDR3 length is 14 residues. The CDR3, as DNA: TGTGCCAGCAGTTTTGACGGGGGCCATCAGCCCCAGCATTTT. As protein: CASSFDGGHQPQHF.

In its sample, this clonotype is large (0.1 to 1%). V gene TRBV18 combines with J gene TRBJ2-7; 9 nucleotides agree with TRBD1. V gave up 5 bases and J gave up 3 bases; unmatched junction bases: 8. This CDR3 contains 15 residues. Germline loops: CDR1 KGHSH, CDR2 LQKENI. The DNA for the CDR3 is TGTGCCAGCTCAGGATCCGGGACAGGGAACTACGAGCAGTACTTC. This sequence encodes CASSGSGTGNYEQYF. Supplemented by reference TRBV18 and TRBJ2-7, the full variable domain reads NAGVMQNPRHLVRRRGQEARLRCSPMKGHSHVYWYRQLPEEGLKFMVYLQKENIIDESGMPKERFSAEFPKEGPSILRIQQVVRGDSAAYFCASSGSGTGNYEQYFGPGTRLTVT.

The sample holds a few counts of this clonotype. The chain recombines TRBV5-1 with TRBJ1-1, with TRBD1 matching over 8 bases. V dropped 0 bases and J dropped 5; count of bases not matched to a gene: 9. This CDR3 has 16 residues. Looked up from germline, CDR1 is SGHRS and CDR2 is YFSETQ. In DNA, the CDR3 is TGCGCCAGCAGCTTGGGTACAGGGGGAGAGGGTACTGAAGCTTTCTTT. It yields the protein CASSLGTGGEGTEAFF.

To note about this clonotype: Possible read error: a much larger clone is one base away. This chain uses TRBV27 with TRBJ1-5, with D hard to call. The ends were cut back, 5 bases at V and 5 bases at J, with 16 bases in the middle. CDR1 is MNHEY, CDR2 SMNVEV, per germline (reference sequence). This CDR3 has 15 residues. The CDR3 sequence: CASSPTRVVYQPQHF. In DNA, the CDR3 is TGTGCCAGCAGTCCCACTCGGGTAGTGTATCAGCCCCAGCATTTT.

Judged by abundance, this clonotype is medium-sized. The CDR3: CSARRSGHYEQYV. In DNA, the CDR3 is TGCAGTGCTAGAAGGAGCGGCCACTACGAGCAGTACGTC. This chain connects TRBV20-1 to TRBJ2-7, with TRBD2 as a possible D gene (5 bases). Germline lookup yields CDR1 DFQATT and CDR2 SNEGSKA (reference sequence). The CDR3 extends over 13 amino acids. V shed 2 bases and J shed 3 bases, with 11 bases lying between them.

Only a few counts were recorded for this clonotype. This sequence joins TRBV5-1 and TRBJ1-1; 8 bases agree with TRBD1. The CDR3 spans 15 residues. Germline CDR1 is SGHRS and CDR2 is YFSETQ. Trimming cost V 0 bases and J 3 bases; bases outside gene matches: 4. The CDR3 is CASSLAPTGDTEAFF. Here the CDR3 DNA reads TGCGCCAGCAGCTTGGCCCCGACAGGGGACACTGAAGCTTTCTTT.

By share, this clonotype counts as medium-sized (0.01 to 0.1%). The rearrangement links TRBV30 to TRBJ1-1; D ambiguous. From germline, CDR1 is GTSNPN and CDR2 SVGIG (reference sequence). V lost 4 bases, J lost 5 bases, and 14 bases lay in between. There are 13 residues in the CDR3. In DNA, the CDR3 is TGTGCCTGGAATTGGCAGCAAGGGACTGAAGCTTTCTTT. Translating gives CAWNWQQGTEAFF.

This clonotype is large (0.1 to 1%) in the sample. The CDR3 reads CASSIVRGTGYTF. The CDR3 nucleotides are TGTGCCAGTAGTATTGTAAGGGGCACTGGCTACACCTTC. V and J are TRBV19 and TRBJ1-2; D perhaps matches TRBD1 (5 bases). Germline lookup yields CDR1 LNHDA and CDR2 SQIVND (reference sequence). V dropped 3 bases and J dropped 7 bases, with 12 bases sitting between them. This CDR3 has 13 amino acids.